These T cell receptor beta chains were read from a single sample in a study of early T cells in non-severe SARS-CoV-2 infection. Each CDR3 protein gets one entry after TCRdb re-called the 5' RACE reads with MiXCR. This sample yields about 36,000 distinct CDR3 sequences, of which 5.5% to 8% are seen a single time; more than 20% belongs to the top ten. The sequences come from whole blood, collected at baseline. These receptors all come from an adult who was a healthcare worker with PCR-confirmed SARS-CoV-2 infection or an uninfected control (not recorded which). CDR3s include the opening cysteine and the closing phenylalanine or tryptophan. The D gene is left open where the match is weak. Not all rows give a size; the values are once, few, many and, for expanded clones, a class.

V,size,D,J,DNA,CDR3
TRBV7-9,.,.,TRBJ2-3,TGTGCCAGCACCTTCAGGGGCACAGATACGCAGTATTTT,CASTFRGTDTQYF
TRBV11-1,.,.,TRBJ2-5,TGTGCCAGCAGAAACCCCAAGCTGGCACCAGAGACCCAGTACTTC,CASRNPKLAPETQYF
TRBV18,.,.,TRBJ1-5,TGTGCCAGCTCAGAAGTACAGAGCAATCAGCCCCAGCATTTT,CASSEVQSNQPQHF
TRBV2,.,TRBD1,TRBJ2-3,TGTGCCAGCAGTGCGGACAGGGTGAGAGATACGCAGTATTTT,CASSADRVRDTQYF
TRBV9,few,TRBD1,TRBJ1-5,TGTGCCAGCAGCCCCACAGGGGACGGACAGCCCCAGCATTTT,CASSPTGDGQPQHF
TRBV3-1,.,.,TRBJ1-1,TGTGCCAGCAGCCAAGGAGGAGGGACTGAAGCTTTCTTT,CASSQGGGTEAFF
TRBV13,few,TRBD1,TRBJ2-7,TGTGCCAGCAGCCCCGGGACAGGGGGTCCCTACGAGCAGTACTTC,CASSPGTGGPYEQYF
TRBV12-3/TRBV12-4,many,TRBD2,TRBJ2-1,TGTGCCAGCAGTTTATCAACTAGCGGGAGGAATGAGCAGTTCTTC,CASSLSTSGRNEQFF
TRBV3-1,.,.,TRBJ1-2,TGTGCCAGCAGCCATCCGACAATCCCCTATGGCTACACCTTC,CASSHPTIPYGYTF
TRBV3-1,many,TRBD1,TRBJ1-6,TGTGCCAGCAGCCGGACAGGGGGTGATTCACCCCTCCACTTT,CASSRTGGDSPLHF
TRBV7-9,many,.,TRBJ1-5,TGTGCCAGCAGCTTCACCGGGACAAGTCAGCCCCAGCATTTT,CASSFTGTSQPQHF
TRBV7-2,.,TRBD2,TRBJ2-7,TGTGCCAGCAGCTCGGGGACTAGCGGGAGACAGTACTTC,CASSSGTSGRQYF
TRBV18,many,TRBD2,TRBJ2-1,TGTGCCAGCTCACCCCTAGCGGGTAACAATGAGCAGTTCTTC,CASSPLAGNNEQFF
TRBV4-1,.,.,TRBJ2-2,TGCGCCAGCAGCCAGCCGCTTGGGTCCGGGGAGCTGTTTTTT,CASSQPLGSGELFF
TRBV24-1,many,.,TRBJ2-2,TGTGCCACCAGTGATTGGGACGGATCGAACACCGGGGAGCTGTTTTTT,CATSDWDGSNTGELFF